Below are 3 T cell receptor beta chains sequenced from a single sample in a study of OX40 agonist ivuxolimab in advanced cancers. Sequencing used immunoSEQ multiplex PCR; TCRdb keeps in-frame clones, though not all of them. Of more than 50,000 clones in the sample, about 82% were seen once. The input for sequencing was CD4+ or CD8+ T cells sorted from blood, taken in a trial of the OX40 agonist ivuxolimab. The receptor source for this set is an adult with an advanced solid tumor such as melanoma, head and neck, liver or kidney cancer.

The rearrangement uses TRBV19 and TRBJ1-2; no clear D gene. Deletions cut 3 bases from V and 8 bases from J, with 13 bases between. Looked up from germline, CDR1 is LNHDA and CDR2 is SQIVND (reference sequence). This CDR3 spans 13 amino acids. The CDR3 here is CASSILLLTGYTF. In nucleotides, the CDR3 is TGTGCCAGTAGTATTCTTTTACTGACAGGCTACACCTTC.

In its sample, this clone was seen once. The genes are TRBV5-8 and TRBJ2-1; D unresolved. With 2 bases removed from V and 3 bases from J, the gap between germline ends came to 9 bases. Germline CDR1 SGHTS, CDR2 YDEGEE. This CDR3 has 14 amino acids. CDR3: CASSFQPNYNEQFF. Here the CDR3 DNA reads TGTGCCAGCAGCTTCCAACCGAACTACAATGAGCAGTTCTTC.

The chain couples TRBV25-1 to TRBJ1-4; tentative D call: TRBD1 (6 bases). The CDR3 is made up of 16 amino acids. V was shortened by 5 bases and J by 5 bases, with 18 bases between the two germline ends. Germline loops: CDR1 MGHDK, CDR2 SYGVNS. In nucleotides, the CDR3 is TGTGCCAGCAGTTTACAGGGAGTCGGGCGGAATGAAAAACTGTTTTTT. Translated: CASSLQGVGRNEKLFF. Based on the CDR3 plus reference TRBV25-1 and TRBJ1-4, the full variable domain is EADIYQTPRYLVIGTGKKITLECSQTMGHDKMYWYQQDPGMELHLIHYSYGVNSTEKGDLSSESTVSRIRTEHFPLTLESARPSHTSQYLCASSLQGVGRNEKLFFGSGTQLSVL.